This entry is about one T cell receptor (beta chain). What it binds is not known. These data come from a study of T-cell memory formation after mild COVID-19. Whole-study findings and limits: The main location of contracting CD4+ clones was CM and EM, and that of contracting CD8+ clones was EMRA.

Trimming cost V 3 bases and J 4 bases, with 17 bases left between them. The CDR3 is 16 residues long. TCRdb re-called the 5' RACE reads through MiXCR, storing one row per CDR3 protein. The data hold about 150,000 distinct CDR3 sequences, with roughly 15% observed a single time. The receptor's source is an adult woman who had mild COVID-19 (a few samples of this study predate the infection). Cell type and time point are not known. Sequencing was performed on PBMCs or a T cell subset sorted from them (not recorded which). The genes are TRBV12-3 or TRBV12-4 and TRBJ2-3; D call uncertain. The CDR3 loop is CASSFLLQVTPDTQYF. In DNA, the CDR3 is TGTGCCAGCAGTTTTCTGTTACAAGTCACCCCAGATACGCAGTATTTT.